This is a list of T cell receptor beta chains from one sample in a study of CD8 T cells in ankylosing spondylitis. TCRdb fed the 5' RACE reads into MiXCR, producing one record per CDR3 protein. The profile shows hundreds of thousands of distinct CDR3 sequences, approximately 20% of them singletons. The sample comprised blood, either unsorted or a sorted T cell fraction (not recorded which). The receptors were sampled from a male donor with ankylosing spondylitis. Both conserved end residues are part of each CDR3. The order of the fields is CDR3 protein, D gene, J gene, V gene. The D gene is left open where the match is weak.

CASSQDGWGYTF	-	TRBJ1-2	TRBV3-1
CASSQKPGLAGYYNEQFF	TRBD2	TRBJ2-1	TRBV4-1
CASSDLSISYEQYF	-	TRBJ2-7	TRBV6-1
CASRPEVLSYEQYF	-	TRBJ2-7	TRBV11-2
CASSPRGEGDSYEQYF	TRBD2	TRBJ2-7	TRBV7-9
CASSSGTSGSRDTQYF	TRBD2	TRBJ2-3	TRBV11-3
CASSKALGGDQPQHF	-	TRBJ1-5	TRBV21-1
CASSWGVVYEQYF	-	TRBJ2-7	TRBV27
CASSVGAEALLGQFF	-	TRBJ2-1	TRBV9
CASSVADSYEQYF	-	TRBJ2-7	TRBV19
CASSTWTSENTGELFF	TRBD2	TRBJ2-2	TRBV7-9
CASSHGNTEAFF	-	TRBJ1-1	TRBV4-2
CASSPPGGQVEQYF	TRBD1	TRBJ2-7	TRBV13
CASSSGQGLNTEAFF	TRBD1	TRBJ1-1	TRBV12-3/TRBV12-4
CASSPTSGSHNEQFF	TRBD2	TRBJ2-1	TRBV11-3
CATSRDRQGVYGYTF	-	TRBJ1-2	TRBV15
CASSQGSGAYEQYF	TRBD2	TRBJ2-7	TRBV3-1
CASSWTGSYEQYF	-	TRBJ2-7	TRBV5-1
CASRDYLTDTQYF	-	TRBJ2-3	TRBV5-1
CASSSWLGDSNQPQHF	-	TRBJ1-5	TRBV7-8
CASRGLAGANTGELFF	TRBD2	TRBJ2-2	TRBV6-1
CASSPWTSGGLEQFF	TRBD2	TRBJ2-1	TRBV4-1
CASTLEPGGVIGTEAFF	TRBD1	TRBJ1-1	TRBV4-1
CASSQEIGPNEQYF	-	TRBJ2-7	TRBV4-1
CASSEGQDNQETQYF	TRBD1	TRBJ2-5	TRBV25-1
CSASRGTGNTEAFF	-	TRBJ1-1	TRBV20-1
CASSDTGATEAFF	TRBD1	TRBJ1-1	TRBV27
CATSGGAGRPGELFF	-	TRBJ2-2	TRBV24-1
CATSGRVNTEAFF	-	TRBJ1-1	TRBV15
CAIREQGRNTGELFF	TRBD1	TRBJ2-2	TRBV10-3
CASSWTNGIGSDTQYF	-	TRBJ2-3	TRBV4-2
CASRTDREHYEQYF	TRBD1	TRBJ2-7	TRBV6-1
CASSSSGPKEQYF	-	TRBJ2-7	TRBV27
CASSLGSDLALEQFF	-	TRBJ2-1	TRBV5-1
CASSLVQRNTEAFF	-	TRBJ1-1	TRBV7-9
CSVEDPGEQFF	-	TRBJ2-1	TRBV29-1
CASSGWGQQNTGELFF	TRBD1	TRBJ2-2	TRBV9
CSARDPGRLDTQYF	-	TRBJ2-3	TRBV20-1
CASSSVGRAGTEAFF	-	TRBJ1-1	TRBV5-1
CASSSQDFYEQYF	-	TRBJ2-7	TRBV7-2
CASSQDRGTDLYGYTF	-	TRBJ1-2	TRBV4-3
CASSLAGALSYEQYF	-	TRBJ2-7	TRBV27
CASSSTGTGVDNEQFF	TRBD1	TRBJ2-1	TRBV7-8
CASMQEGVSTDTQYF	-	TRBJ2-3	TRBV7-8
CASSYGGSQETQYF	-	TRBJ2-5	TRBV6-5
CAISEEALAGTQYF	TRBD2	TRBJ2-3	TRBV10-3
CASPTSGGTDTQYF	TRBD2	TRBJ2-3	TRBV2
CASSPDGRTEAFF	-	TRBJ1-1	TRBV5-5
CASSSPDQSSYNEQFF	-	TRBJ2-1	TRBV11-3
CASSSVGTTHTDTQYF	TRBD2	TRBJ2-3	TRBV12-3/TRBV12-4
CASSTRQGRNYEQYF	TRBD1	TRBJ2-7	TRBV12-3/TRBV12-4
CASSFSRRVNTEAFF	-	TRBJ1-1	TRBV11-2
CATSAFNTGELFF	-	TRBJ2-2	TRBV24-1
CASSQRTGGELFF	TRBD1	TRBJ2-2	TRBV4-1
CASSSRGREAYNEQFF	TRBD2	TRBJ2-1	TRBV6-5
CASSSTSGAEAFF	-	TRBJ1-1	TRBV27
CASSQPGNNNEQFF	-	TRBJ2-1	TRBV27
CASRPALGPEQFF	-	TRBJ2-1	TRBV12-3/TRBV12-4
CASRPSFGRDRGRLTEAFF	TRBD1	TRBJ1-1	TRBV11-1
CASRFTYGVTYNEQFF	-	TRBJ2-1	TRBV5-5